This T cell receptor beta chain originates from a study of blood T cells in healthy people across ages. This clonotype appeared a single time. One junction end disagrees with the germline gene, perhaps due to a read error. Using a J-beta primer mix together with a sample-barcoded 5' primer, a second PCR was run for about 7 to 12 cycles. TCRdb called the 5' RACE reads again in MiXCR, with one record for every CDR3 protein. This sample carries roughly 640,000 distinct CDR3 sequences, less than 35% of them seen once, and the ten largest clones take around a sixth. The CDR3 is 12 amino acids. Germline CDR1 is MNHEY and CDR2 is SVGAGI.

The sequenced sample was blood. This clonotype was obtained from a woman older than 75 in good health. The J gene is TRBJ1-2, the V gene TRBV6-5; D call uncertain. Here the CDR3 reads CASSSWGYGYTF. The CDR3 DNA sequence: TGTGCCAGTAGTTCGTGGGGTTATGGCTACACCTTC.